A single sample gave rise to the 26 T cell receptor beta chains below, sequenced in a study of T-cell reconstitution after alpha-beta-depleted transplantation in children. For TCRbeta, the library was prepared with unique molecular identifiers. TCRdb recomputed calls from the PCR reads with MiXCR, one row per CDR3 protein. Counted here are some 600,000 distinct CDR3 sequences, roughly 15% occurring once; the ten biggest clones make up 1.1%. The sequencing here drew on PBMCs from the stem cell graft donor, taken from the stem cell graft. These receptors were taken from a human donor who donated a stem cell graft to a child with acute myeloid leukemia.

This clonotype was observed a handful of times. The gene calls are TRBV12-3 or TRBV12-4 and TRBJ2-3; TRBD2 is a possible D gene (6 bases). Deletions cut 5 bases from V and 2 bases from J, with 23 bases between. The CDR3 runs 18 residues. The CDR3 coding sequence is TGTGCCAGCAGTATCCCCGGTTACCAGCGGGCCACCACAGATACGCAGTATTTT. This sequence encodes CASSIPGYQRATTDTQYF.

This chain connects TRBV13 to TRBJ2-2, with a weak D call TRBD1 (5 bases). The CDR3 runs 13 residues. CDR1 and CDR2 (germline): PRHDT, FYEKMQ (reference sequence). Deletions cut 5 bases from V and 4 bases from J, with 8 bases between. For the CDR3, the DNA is TGTGCCAGCAGCCCAGGGTTCACCGGGGAGCTGTTTTTT. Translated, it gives CASSPGFTGELFF.

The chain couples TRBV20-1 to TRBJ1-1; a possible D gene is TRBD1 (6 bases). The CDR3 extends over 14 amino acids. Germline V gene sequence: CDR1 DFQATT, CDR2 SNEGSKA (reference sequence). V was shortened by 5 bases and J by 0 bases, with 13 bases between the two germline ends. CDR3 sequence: CSAPGGPVNTEAFF. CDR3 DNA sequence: TGCAGTGCTCCCGGGGGGCCGGTGAACACTGAAGCTTTCTTT.

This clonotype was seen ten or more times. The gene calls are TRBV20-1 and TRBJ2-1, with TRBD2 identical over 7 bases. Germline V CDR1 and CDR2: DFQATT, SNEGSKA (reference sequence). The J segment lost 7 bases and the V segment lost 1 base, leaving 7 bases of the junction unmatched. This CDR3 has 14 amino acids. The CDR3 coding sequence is TGCAGTGCTAGAGGTGGGGGGGAACTTAATGAGCAGTTCTTC. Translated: CSARGGGELNEQFF.

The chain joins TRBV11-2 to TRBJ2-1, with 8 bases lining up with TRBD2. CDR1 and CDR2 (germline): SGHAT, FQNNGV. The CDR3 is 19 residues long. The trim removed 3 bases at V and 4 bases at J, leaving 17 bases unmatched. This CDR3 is CASSFLGSDRSGVYNEQFF. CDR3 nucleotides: TGTGCCAGCAGCTTCCTCGGTTCGGATCGTAGCGGGGTGTACAATGAGCAGTTCTTC.

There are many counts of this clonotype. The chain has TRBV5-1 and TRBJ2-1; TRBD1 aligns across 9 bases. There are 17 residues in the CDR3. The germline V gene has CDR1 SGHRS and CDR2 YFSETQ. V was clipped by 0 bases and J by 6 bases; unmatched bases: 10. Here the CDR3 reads CASSLAGGQGPPNEQFF. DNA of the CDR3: TGCGCCAGCAGCTTGGCCGGGGGACAGGGACCACCCAATGAGCAGTTCTTC.

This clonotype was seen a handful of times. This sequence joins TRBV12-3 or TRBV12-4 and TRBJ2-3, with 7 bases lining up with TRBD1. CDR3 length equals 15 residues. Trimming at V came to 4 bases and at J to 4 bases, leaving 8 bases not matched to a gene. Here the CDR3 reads CASSSSSRGPDTQYF. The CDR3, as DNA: TGTGCCAGCAGTTCATCCTCAAGGGGGCCAGATACGCAGTATTTT.

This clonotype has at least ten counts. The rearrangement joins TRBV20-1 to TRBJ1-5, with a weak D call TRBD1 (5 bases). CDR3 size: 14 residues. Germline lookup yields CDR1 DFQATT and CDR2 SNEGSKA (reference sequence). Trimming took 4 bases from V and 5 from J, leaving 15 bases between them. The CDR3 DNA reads TGCAGTGCTACCCCCCGGGACGGGGATCAGCCCCAGCATTTT. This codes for CSATPRDGDQPQHF.

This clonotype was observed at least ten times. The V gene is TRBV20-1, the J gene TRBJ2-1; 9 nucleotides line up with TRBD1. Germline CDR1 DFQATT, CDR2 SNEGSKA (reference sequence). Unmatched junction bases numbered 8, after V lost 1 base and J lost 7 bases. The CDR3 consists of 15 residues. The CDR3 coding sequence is TGCAGTGCTAGAGCGCCGGGACAGGGTGAGAATGAGCAGTTCTTC. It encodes CSARAPGQGENEQFF.

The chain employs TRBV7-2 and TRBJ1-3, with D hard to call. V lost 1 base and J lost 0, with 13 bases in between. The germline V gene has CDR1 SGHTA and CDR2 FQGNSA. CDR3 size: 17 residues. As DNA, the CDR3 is TGTGCCAGCAGCTTAGTGTCAGGCCCGAGCTCTGGAAACACCATATATTTT. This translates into CASSLVSGPSSGNTIYF.

This chain's CDR3 is CATSRDRVSNQPQHF. The CDR3 DNA reads TGTGCCACCAGCAGAGATCGCGTTAGCAATCAGCCCCAGCATTTT. The chain employs TRBV15 and TRBJ1-5, with D unclear. The V end lost 0 bases, the J end lost 0 bases, and 6 bases lay between the germline ends. The CDR3 loop spans 15 amino acids. Germline V gene lookup returns CDR1 LNHNV and CDR2 YYDKDF (reference sequence).

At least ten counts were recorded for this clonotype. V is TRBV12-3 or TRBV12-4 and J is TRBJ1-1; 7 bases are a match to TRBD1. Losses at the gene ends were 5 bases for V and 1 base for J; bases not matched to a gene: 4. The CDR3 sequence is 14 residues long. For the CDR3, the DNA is TGTGCCAGCAGTAGCTGGACAGGGAACACTGAAGCTTTCTTT. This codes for CASSSWTGNTEAFF.

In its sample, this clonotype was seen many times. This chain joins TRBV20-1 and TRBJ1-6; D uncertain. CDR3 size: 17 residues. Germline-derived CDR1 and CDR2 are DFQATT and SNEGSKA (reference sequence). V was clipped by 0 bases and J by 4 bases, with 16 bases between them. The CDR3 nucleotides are TGCAGTGCTAGAGATCTCAAAACGGGAGAGTATAATTCACCCCTCCACTTT. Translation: CSARDLKTGEYNSPLHF.

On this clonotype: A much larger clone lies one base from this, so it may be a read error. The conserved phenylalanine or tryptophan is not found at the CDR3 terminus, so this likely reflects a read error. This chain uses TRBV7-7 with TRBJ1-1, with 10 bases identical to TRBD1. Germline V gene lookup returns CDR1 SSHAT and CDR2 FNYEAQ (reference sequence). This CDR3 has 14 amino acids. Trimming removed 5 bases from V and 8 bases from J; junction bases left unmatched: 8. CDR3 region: CASSEGQGSAEAFS. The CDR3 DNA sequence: TGTGCCAGCAGCGAGGGACAGGGGTCGGCCGAAGCTTTCTCT.

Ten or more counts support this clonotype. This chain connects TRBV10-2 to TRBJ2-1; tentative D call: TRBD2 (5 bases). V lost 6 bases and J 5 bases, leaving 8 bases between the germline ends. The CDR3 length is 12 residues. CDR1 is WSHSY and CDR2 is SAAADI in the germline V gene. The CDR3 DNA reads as TGCGCCAGCAGCGGGATTGACAATGAGCAGTTCTTC. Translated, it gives CASSGIDNEQFF.

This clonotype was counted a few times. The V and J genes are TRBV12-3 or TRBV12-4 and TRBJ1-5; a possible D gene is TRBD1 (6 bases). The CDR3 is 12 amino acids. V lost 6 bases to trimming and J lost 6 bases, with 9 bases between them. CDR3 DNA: TGTGCCAGCAGGGTGACAGGTCAGCCCCAGCATTTT. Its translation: CASRVTGQPQHF.

The CDR3 DNA is TGTGCCAGCAGCCCGTGGACAGGGTCTGGAAACACCATATATTTT. Its translation: CASSPWTGSGNTIYF. The gene calls are TRBV11-2 and TRBJ1-3; 8 nucleotides line up with TRBD1. Germline values: CDR1 SGHAT, CDR2 FQNNGV. Trimming at V came to 5 bases and at J to 1 base, leaving 4 bases not matched to a gene. CDR3 length: 15 amino acids.

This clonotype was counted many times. The CDR3 DNA follows: TGTGCCAGCAGTTTCCATGGGGAAAACTCTTGGGCGTTCTTC. Amino acid sequence: CASSFHGENSWAFF. The chain employs TRBV12-3 or TRBV12-4 and TRBJ2-1; D remains unclear. The ends were cut back, 3 bases at V and 15 bases at J, with 21 bases in the middle. The CDR3 consists of 14 residues.

This CDR3 reads CASSPLQGIPGEKLFF. In DNA form, the CDR3 reads TGTGCCAGCAGCCCTTTGCAGGGGATCCCTGGGGAAAAACTGTTTTTT. The chain recombines TRBV5-5 with TRBJ1-4; possible D gene TRBD1, 6 bases. V was clipped by 4 bases and J by 8 bases, with 21 bases between them. The CDR3 runs 16 residues. CDR1 and CDR2 (germline): SGHKS, YYEKEE (reference sequence). Full variable domain (missing parts from reference TRBV5-5 and TRBJ1-4): DAGVTQSPTHLIKTRGQQVTLRCSPISGHKSVSWYQQVLGQGPQFIFQYYEKEERGRGNFPDRFSARQFPNYSSELNVNALLLGDSALYLCASSPLQGIPGEKLFFGSGTQLSVL.

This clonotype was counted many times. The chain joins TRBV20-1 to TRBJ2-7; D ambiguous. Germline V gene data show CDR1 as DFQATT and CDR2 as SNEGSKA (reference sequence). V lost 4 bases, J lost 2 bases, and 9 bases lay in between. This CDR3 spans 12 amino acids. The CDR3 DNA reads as TGCAGTGCTAAACTTGCTACCTACGAGCAGTACTTC. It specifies CSAKLATYEQYF.

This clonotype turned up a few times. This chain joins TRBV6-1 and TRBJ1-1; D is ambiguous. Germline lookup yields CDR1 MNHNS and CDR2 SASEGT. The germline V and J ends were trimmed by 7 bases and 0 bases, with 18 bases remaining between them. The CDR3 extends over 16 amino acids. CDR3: CASTTFGSPVNTEAFF. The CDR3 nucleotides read TGTGCCAGCACAACATTCGGGTCACCTGTGAACACTGAAGCTTTCTTT.

Written as DNA, the CDR3 is TGCGCCAGCAGCTTGGAGGGACAGGGACAAGAGACCCAGTACTTC. Its protein product is CASSLEGQGQETQYF. The rearrangement links TRBV5-1 to TRBJ2-5; 9 nucleotides agree with TRBD1. Germline CDR1 and CDR2: SGHRS and YFSETQ. The J segment lost 2 bases and the V segment lost 0 bases, leaving 2 bases of the junction unmatched. This CDR3 contains 15 residues. Looking up the rest from reference TRBV5-1 and TRBJ2-5 gives the full variable domain: KAGVTQTPRYLIKTRGQQVTLSCSPISGHRSVSWYQQTPGQGLQFLFEYFSETQRNKGNFPGRFSGRQFSNSRSEMNVSTLELGDSALYLCASSLEGQGQETQYFGPGTRLLVL.

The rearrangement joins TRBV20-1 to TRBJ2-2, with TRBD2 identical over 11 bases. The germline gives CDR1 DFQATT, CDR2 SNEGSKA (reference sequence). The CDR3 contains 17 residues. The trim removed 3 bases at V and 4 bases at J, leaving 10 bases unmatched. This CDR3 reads CSARGLAGGPVTGELFF. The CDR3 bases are TGCAGTGCTAGGGGGCTAGCGGGGGGTCCGGTCACCGGGGAGCTGTTTTTT.

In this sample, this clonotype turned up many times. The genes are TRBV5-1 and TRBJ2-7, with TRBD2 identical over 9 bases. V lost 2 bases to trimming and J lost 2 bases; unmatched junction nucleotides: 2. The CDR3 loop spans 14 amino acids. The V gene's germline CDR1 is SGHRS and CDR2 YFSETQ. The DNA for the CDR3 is TGCGCCAGCAGCTTTGGCGGGGGGGCCTACGAGCAGTACTTC. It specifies CASSFGGGAYEQYF.

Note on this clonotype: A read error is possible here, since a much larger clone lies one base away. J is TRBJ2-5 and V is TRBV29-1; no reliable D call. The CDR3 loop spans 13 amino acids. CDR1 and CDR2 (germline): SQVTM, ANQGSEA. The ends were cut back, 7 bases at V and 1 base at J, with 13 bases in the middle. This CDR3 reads CSASHLPQETQYF. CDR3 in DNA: TGCAGCGCCTCGCATCTACCCCAAGAGACCCAGTACTTC.

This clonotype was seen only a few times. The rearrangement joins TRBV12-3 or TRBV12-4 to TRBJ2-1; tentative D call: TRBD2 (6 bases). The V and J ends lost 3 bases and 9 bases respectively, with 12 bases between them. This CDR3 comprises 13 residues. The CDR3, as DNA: TGTGCCAGCAGTTTGGGGGGAGGCGCTGAGCAGTTCTTC. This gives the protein CASSLGGGAEQFF.